This T cell receptor (beta chain) was retrieved from a study of lymphopenia after photon versus proton radiotherapy. Findings and caveats of the study: Oligoclonal CD8+ Temra expansion after nadir drove photon patients' diversity drop.

Data came from immunoSEQ multiplex PCR; TCRdb stores just in-frame clones and leaves some out. The repertoire holds tens of thousands of clones, with 86% as singletons. Comment on this clone: The antigen remains unidentified.

This CDR3 comprises 15 residues. V trimming: 5 bases; J trimming: 2 bases; junction bases outside the gene matches: 5. From germline, CDR1 is KGHSH and CDR2 LQKENI. This material consisted of peripheral blood, taken from a patient treated with proton-based radiotherapy. The rearrangement joins TRBV18 to TRBJ2-7; 11 bases agree with TRBD2. This TCR derives from a woman between 65 and 79 years old with pancreatic cancer. Some clones in this sample may be carry-over from other donors' samples. CDR3 DNA sequence: TGTGCCAGCTCATTCGGGACTAGCGGAACCTACGAGCAGTACTTC. It translates to CASSFGTSGTYEQYF.